Below are 32 T cell receptor beta chains sequenced from a single sample in a study of Ad26.COV2.S vaccination and SARS-CoV-2 variants. The treatment is: roughly 18 received Ad26.COV2.S at low or high dose, single or two shots; about 5 received placebo; per-sample allocation not given. Collection of samples fell on day 63 after the first vaccine or placebo injection. TCRdb keeps only in-frame clones here, not all; method: immunoSEQ multiplex PCR. The sample contains roughly 460,000 clones, about nine tenths of which appear only once. This sample comprised peripheral blood, obtained in a trial of Ad26.COV2.S vaccine versus placebo. The receptors come from a person aged 18 to 65 who received the Ad26.COV2.S COVID-19 vaccine or a placebo.

Only one count was recorded for this clone. V is TRBV7-9 and J is TRBJ1-1; 7 bases agree with TRBD1. This CDR3 is built from 17 residues. Losses at the gene ends were 2 bases for V and 3 bases for J; bases not matched to a gene: 12. Per germline, CDR1 SEHNR and CDR2 FQNEAQ (reference sequence). The CDR3 nucleotides are TGTGCCAGCAGCTTAAGGGGCAGGGGGGAGTCAGACACTGAAGCTTTCTTT. Translated, it gives CASSLRGRGESDTEAFF. The complete variable domain, with remaining parts taken from reference TRBV7-9 and TRBJ1-1, reads DTGVSQNPRHKITKRGQNVTFRCDPISEHNRLYWYRQTLGQGPEFLTYFQNEAQLEKSRLLSDRFSAERPKGSFSTLEIQRTEQGDSAMYLCASSLRGRGESDTEAFFGQGTRLTVV.

In DNA, the CDR3 is TGCAGCGTTGTATTGTGGGAGGGCCTACCGTCTTCCGGGGAGCTGTTTTTT. Protein sequence: CSVVLWEGLPSSGELFF. The chain has TRBV29-1 and TRBJ2-2, with TRBD2 identical over 7 bases. The germline CDR1 and CDR2 sequences are SQVTM and ANQGSEA. After removal of 4 bases from V and 6 bases from J, the junction contained 17 bases not matched to a gene. The CDR3 is 17 residues long.

The chain employs TRBV9 and TRBJ2-5, with D perhaps matching TRBD1 or TRBD2 (5 bases each). This CDR3 contains 15 residues. Germline V gives CDR1 SGDLS, CDR2 YYNGEE. The V gene lost 4 bases and the J gene lost 5 bases, with 18 bases spanning the gap. The CDR3 reads CASSSLGERGETQYF. Written as DNA, the CDR3 is TGTGCCAGCAGCAGCCTTGGGGAGAGGGGTGAGACCCAGTACTTC.

The chain recombines TRBV2 with TRBJ1-3, with unresolved D. This CDR3 has 15 residues. Germline V gene sequence: CDR1 SNHLY, CDR2 FYNNEI. Trimming took off 4 bases at V and 1 base at J, with 11 bases between the two ends. CDR3 nucleotides: TGTGCCAGCAGTGGAGTCGCCACGTCTGGAAACACCATATATTTT. Protein sequence: CASSGVATSGNTIYF.

This sequence joins TRBV12-3 or TRBV12-4 and TRBJ2-7; D is unclear. This CDR3 has 13 residues. V was trimmed by 5 bases and J by 0 bases, leaving 8 bases between them. For the CDR3, the DNA is TGTGCCAGCAGTATTCGCGGCTCCTACGAGCAGTACTTC. Translated, it gives CASSIRGSYEQYF.

The rearrangement joins TRBV5-1 to TRBJ1-5; D remains unclear. Per germline, CDR1 SGHRS and CDR2 YFSETQ. The CDR3 spans 14 residues. The V end was cut by 0 bases, the J end by 3 bases, with 7 bases between. The CDR3 is CASSLGQINQPQHF. As DNA, the CDR3 is TGCGCCAGCAGCTTGGGTCAGATCAATCAGCCCCAGCATTTT. The full variable domain, with the rest looked up from reference TRBV5-1 and TRBJ1-5, is KAGVTQTPRYLIKTRGQQVTLSCSPISGHRSVSWYQQTPGQGLQFLFEYFSETQRNKGNFPGRFSGRQFSNSRSEMNVSTLELGDSALYLCASSLGQINQPQHFGDGTRLSIL.

The chain links TRBV5-4 to TRBJ1-2; no firm D call. Per the germline V gene, CDR1 is SGHNT and CDR2 is YYREEE (reference sequence). This CDR3 has 16 residues. V gave up 4 bases and J gave up 2 bases, with 18 bases separating them. As DNA, the CDR3 is TGTGCCAGCAGCCCAAGCAAGGTCGGACTCAACTATGGCTACACCTTC. It yields the protein CASSPSKVGLNYGYTF.

Comment on this clone: A read error may produce the germline difference seen at one junction end. V gene TRBV28 combines with J gene TRBJ1-2; weak D call: TRBD1 (5 bases). Germline V gene lookup returns CDR1 MDHEN and CDR2 SYDVKM. The CDR3 totals 12 residues. The CDR3 nucleotides read TGTGCCAGCAGTTTATCCAGGGTTGGCCACACCTTC. Protein product: CASSLSRVGHTF.

This clone has just one count. V usage is TRBV6-6 and J usage is TRBJ1-1; no definite D call. Germline V lookup: CDR1 MNHNY, CDR2 SVGAGI (reference sequence). V was cut by 6 bases and J by 3 bases, with 8 bases left in between. The CDR3 runs to 12 residues. DNA for the CDR3: TGTGCCAGCAGAAACGGACACACTGAAGCTTTCTTT. This encodes CASRNGHTEAFF.

This chain links TRBV5-1 with TRBJ2-7; a possible D gene is TRBD2 (6 bases). V was trimmed by 1 base and J by 0 bases, leaving 14 bases between them. The CDR3 consists of 16 residues. CDR1 and CDR2 from the germline V gene are SGHRS and YFSETQ. The CDR3 nucleotides are TGCGCCAGCAGCTTGACCCTATCCGGGGGCTCCTACGAGCAGTACTTC. Amino acid sequence: CASSLTLSGGSYEQYF.

The V and J genes are TRBV4-2 and TRBJ2-3, with TRBD2 identical over 13 bases. The germline V gene has CDR1 LGHNA and CDR2 YNFKEQ. This CDR3 comprises 16 residues. The V segment lost 4 bases and the J segment 6 bases; nucleotides outside the gene matches: 7. The DNA for the CDR3 is TGTGCCAGCAGCCGCGGGACTAGCGGGAACATGGATACGCAGTATTTT. It is translated as CASSRGTSGNMDTQYF.

The V call is TRBV7-9, the J call TRBJ2-5; TRBD2 agrees at 8 bases. CDR1 and CDR2 (germline): SEHNR, FQNEAQ (reference sequence). The CDR3 is 19 amino acids. With V trimmed by 1 base and J by 3 bases, 16 bases remained unmatched. In DNA form, the CDR3 reads TGTGCCAGCAGCTTAGATTGGTCGGTGCTAGCGGGCCATGAAGAGACCCAGTACTTC. The encoded protein is CASSLDWSVLAGHEETQYF.

The chain carries TRBV16 and TRBJ1-1, with 8 bases matching TRBD1. V lost 4 bases and J lost 5; bases outside the gene matches: 9. Germline V CDR1 and CDR2: KGHSY, FQNENV. This CDR3 is built from 15 residues. This CDR3 reads CASSLSGGLWTEAFF. As DNA, the CDR3 is TGTGCCAGCAGCCTATCAGGGGGCTTATGGACTGAAGCTTTCTTT.

The chain joins TRBV5-1 to TRBJ2-5; D is perhaps TRBD2 (5 bases). The V end lost 2 bases, the J end lost 4 bases, and 12 bases lay between the germline ends. This CDR3 spans 14 amino acids. Germline CDR1 SGHRS, CDR2 YFSETQ. CDR3 nucleotides: TGCGCCAGCAGCTTTGATAGGGAGCCAGAGACCCAGTACTTC. It codes for CASSFDREPETQYF.

The chain uses TRBV18 and TRBJ2-3; perhaps TRBD1 as D (6 bases). Trimming cost V 8 bases and J 5 bases, with 14 bases left between them. Germline assignment: CDR1 KGHSH and CDR2 LQKENI. The CDR3 runs to 13 residues. CDR3 nucleotide sequence: TGTGCCAGCCACAGGGTCCACGGAGATACGCAGTATTTT. Residues: CASHRVHGDTQYF.

The CDR3 nucleotides are TGCGCCAGCAGCCAAGGGGGGTCATCAACAAGCTCCTATAATTCACCCCTCCACTTT. Amino acids: CASSQGGSSTSSYNSPLHF. The chain has TRBV4-3 and TRBJ1-6; a possible D gene is TRBD1 (5 bases). Between the trimmed V and J ends, which lost 1 base and 0 bases, there was a span of 16 bases. Germline values: CDR1 LGHNA, CDR2 YSLEER. The CDR3 covers 19 residues.

The chain has TRBV7-8 and TRBJ1-1; 10 bases map to TRBD1. With V trimmed by 5 bases and J by 0 bases, 6 bases remained unmatched. Germline CDR1 SGHVS, CDR2 FQNEAQ. The CDR3 is 16 amino acids. CDR3 sequence reads: CASSEGQGRMNTEAFF. The CDR3 nucleotides are TGTGCCAGCAGCGAGGGACAGGGGCGTATGAACACTGAAGCTTTCTTT.

The V gene is TRBV7-9, the J gene TRBJ2-7; TRBD2 might be the D (5 bases). V gave up 5 bases and J gave up 3 bases, with 14 bases separating them. CDR1 and CDR2 from the germline V gene are SEHNR and FQNEAQ (reference sequence). This CDR3 is 14 amino acids long. CDR3 residues: CASSTGLGLYEQYF. The DNA of the CDR3 is TGTGCCAGCAGCACCGGACTGGGCCTCTACGAGCAGTACTTC.

The J gene is TRBJ1-2, the V gene TRBV30, with TRBD1 as a possible D gene (5 bases). Germline-derived CDR1 and CDR2 are GTSNPN and SVGIG (reference sequence). Deletions cut 1 base from V and 2 bases from J, with 11 bases between. The CDR3 spans 14 residues. The CDR3 sequence: CAWSGAGANYGYTF. The DNA of the CDR3 is TGTGCCTGGAGTGGAGCTGGGGCCAACTATGGCTACACCTTC.

V usage is TRBV29-1 and J usage is TRBJ2-2; no reliable D call. Germline assignment: CDR1 SQVTM and CDR2 ANQGSEA. This CDR3 is built from 13 residues. The V end was cut by 4 bases, the J end by 6 bases, with 12 bases between. The DNA of the CDR3 is TGCAGCGTTGCCTTAGTGTCTCCCGGGGAGCTGTTTTTT. The encoded protein is CSVALVSPGELFF.

This clone was recorded only once. V is TRBV29-1 and J is TRBJ1-1, with 7 bases fitting TRBD1. This CDR3 spans 14 amino acids. V shed 6 bases, J shed 1 base, and the junction held 8 bases outside the gene matches. CDR1 SQVTM and CDR2 ANQGSEA come from the germline V gene. In DNA, the CDR3 is TGCAGCGTGACGGAAGGGGGCTCGAACACTGAAGCTTTCTTT. Its protein is CSVTEGGSNTEAFF.

CDR3 sequence reads: CASSDLGTGGAETQYF. CDR3 sequence (DNA): TGTGCCAGCAGCGATTTGGGGACAGGGGGAGCAGAGACCCAGTACTTC. The rearrangement links TRBV9 to TRBJ2-5; the match to TRBD1 covers 11 bases. Germline V gene data show CDR1 as SGDLS and CDR2 as YYNGEE. With 3 bases clipped from V and 4 bases from J, the junction kept 8 bases outside the gene matches. This CDR3 has 16 amino acids.

The CDR3 spells CASSEVQGLAKNIQYF. DNA for the CDR3: TGTGCCAGCAGTGAAGTTCAGGGGCTAGCCAAAAACATTCAGTACTTC. The chain employs TRBV6-1 and TRBJ2-4, with D possibly matching TRBD1 (6 bases). The germline gives CDR1 MNHNS, CDR2 SASEGT. The CDR3 length is 16 residues. Trimming cost V 1 base and J 0 bases, with 10 bases left between them.

The chain joins TRBV20-1 to TRBJ2-7; D is perhaps TRBD1 (5 bases). Trimming took 3 bases from V and 3 from J, leaving 12 bases between them. The CDR3 sequence is 13 residues long. The germline V gene encodes CDR1 DFQATT and CDR2 SNEGSKA (reference sequence). This CDR3 reads CSASGGRDYEQYF. DNA of the CDR3: TGCAGTGCTAGTGGTGGCAGGGACTACGAGCAGTACTTC.

The V gene is TRBV6-6, the J gene TRBJ1-1; possibly TRBD1 for D (5 bases). Germline CDR1 reads MNHNY; CDR2 reads SVGAGI (reference sequence). Trimming cost V 2 bases and J 0 bases, with 13 bases left between them. This CDR3 has 16 amino acids. CDR3 loop: CASSYVGGRVNTEAFF. Written as DNA, the CDR3 is TGTGCCAGCAGTTACGTCGGGGGAAGGGTGAACACTGAAGCTTTCTTT.

The genes are TRBV7-4 and TRBJ1-5; TRBD1 might be the D (6 bases). Trimming removed 1 base from V and 2 bases from J, with 18 bases in between. Germline V gives CDR1 SGHVT, CDR2 SQSDAQ. The CDR3 contains 18 residues. The CDR3 reads CASSLGTAGRWGNQPQHF. The CDR3 bases are TGTGCCAGCAGCTTAGGGACAGCCGGTCGGTGGGGCAATCAGCCCCAGCATTTT.

This clone was observed a handful of times. The V call is TRBV28, the J call TRBJ2-4, with D perhaps matching TRBD1 or TRBD2 (5 bases each). The germline V and J ends were trimmed by 3 bases and 5 bases, with 14 bases remaining between them. The CDR3 totals 15 residues. Germline loops: CDR1 MDHEN, CDR2 SYDVKM. The CDR3 protein is CASSFRGRGENIQYF. DNA of the CDR3: TGTGCCAGCAGTTTTCGTGGGAGAGGGGAAAACATTCAGTACTTC.

The rearrangement links TRBV11-2 to TRBJ1-2; the D gene is possibly TRBD1 (5 bases). With 5 bases removed from V and 0 bases from J, the gap between germline ends came to 13 bases. Germline V lookup: CDR1 SGHAT, CDR2 FQNNGV. CDR3 size: 15 residues. CDR3 amino acids: CASSITQGTNYGYTF. The CDR3, as DNA: TGTGCCAGCAGCATCACCCAGGGCACTAACTATGGCTACACCTTC.

Here the CDR3 reads CAAGGQGRNEQYF. CDR3 DNA sequence: TGTGCCGCCGGGGGACAGGGTCGCAACGAGCAGTACTTC. The V and J genes are TRBV10-3 and TRBJ2-7; 9 nucleotides agree with TRBD1. Germline loops: CDR1 ENHRY, CDR2 SYGVKD. The V gene end was trimmed by 11 bases and the J gene end by 5 bases; junction bases not matched to a gene: 10. The CDR3 runs to 13 residues.

The J gene is TRBJ2-7, the V gene TRBV25-1; tentative D call: TRBD2 (5 bases). Germline loops: CDR1 MGHDK, CDR2 SYGVNS. V lost 3 bases and J lost 5, with 20 bases in between. CDR3 length equals 16 residues. This CDR3 reads CASSDKGLPRAHEQYF. The DNA of the CDR3 is TGTGCCAGCAGTGATAAGGGTCTACCGAGGGCCCACGAGCAGTACTTC.

The V gene is TRBV6-1, the J gene TRBJ2-5, with a tentative D call TRBD1 (5 bases). The CDR3 spans 13 residues. In germline, CDR1 is MNHNS, CDR2 SASEGT. V lost 3 bases and J lost 5, with 10 bases in between. The chain's CDR3 is CASSDRVWETQYF. CDR3 DNA sequence: TGTGCCAGCAGTGACAGGGTTTGGGAGACCCAGTACTTC.

This chain connects TRBV4-2 to TRBJ2-5; D may be TRBD1 (6 bases). The germline V gene has CDR1 LGHNA and CDR2 YNFKEQ. This CDR3 is built from 14 residues. V was cut by 0 bases and J by 10 bases, with 15 bases left in between. In DNA form, the CDR3 reads TGTGCCAGCAGCCAAGATCTCGCAGGGGAAGGCCAGTACTTC. Translating it yields CASSQDLAGEGQYF.